Listed below are T cell receptor beta chains from one sample, sequenced in a study of beta chain features in type 1 diabetes. Profiled with immunoSEQ multiplex PCR; TCRdb holds only in-frame clones, not every one. The table records about 40,000 clones, around 48% of them present only once. Sequenced input: central memory CD4+ T cells from blood. These receptors all come from a young woman in good health. The CDR3 runs from the conserved cysteine through the conserved F or W. The D gene is left open where the match is weak. The size of a clone is reported for some rows only, either as once, few or many, or as a class for expanded clones.

abundance: -; d_gene: TRBD1; j_gene: TRBJ2-7; v_gene: TRBV7-2; len: 19; CDR3nt: TGTGCCAGCAGCTTAAAGACGACAGGGGATGGGCATCCGACCTACGAGCAGTACTTC; CDR3aa: CASSLKTTGDGHPTYEQYF
abundance: few; d_gene: TRBD2; j_gene: TRBJ2-1; v_gene: TRBV5-5; len: 14; CDR3nt: TGTGCCAGCAGCCTTGGGACTAGCGGGAGGGAGGAGTTCTTC; CDR3aa: CASSLGTSGREEFF
abundance: -; d_gene: -; j_gene: TRBJ1-6; v_gene: TRBV9; len: 17; CDR3nt: TGTGCCAGCAGCCCCCGGGGAGGAGTCTCCTATAATTCACCCCTCCACTTT; CDR3aa: CASSPRGGVSYNSPLHF
abundance: few; d_gene: -; j_gene: TRBJ1-1; v_gene: TRBV29-1; len: 13; CDR3nt: TGCAGCGTTGAACGGGACATGAACACTGAAGCTTTCTTT; CDR3aa: CSVERDMNTEAFF
abundance: -; d_gene: -; j_gene: TRBJ1-3; v_gene: TRBV18; len: 15; CDR3nt: TGTGCCAGCTCATCAACGGACATCTCTGGAAACACCATATATTTT; CDR3aa: CASSSTDISGNTIYF
abundance: -; d_gene: -; j_gene: TRBJ2-7; v_gene: TRBV5-4; len: 13; CDR3nt: TGTGCCAGCAGCTTTGCGGGATTCTACGAGCAGTACTTC; CDR3aa: CASSFAGFYEQYF
abundance: few; d_gene: TRBD1; j_gene: TRBJ1-1; v_gene: TRBV29-1; len: 14; CDR3nt: TGCAGCGTTGAAAAAGGGGGCAGGGGCACTGAAGCTTTCTTT; CDR3aa: CSVEKGGRGTEAFF
abundance: -; d_gene: TRBD1; j_gene: TRBJ2-7; v_gene: TRBV6-6; len: 15; CDR3nt: TGTGCCAGCAGGGCAGGGGGTAAGGACTCCTACGGGCAGTACTTC; CDR3aa: CASRAGGKDSYGQYF
abundance: few; d_gene: -; j_gene: TRBJ1-2; v_gene: TRBV29-1; len: 15; CDR3nt: TGCAGCGTTGTCCTAGGAGGACCCGAGGGCTATGGCTACACCTTC; CDR3aa: CSVVLGGPEGYGYTF
abundance: few; d_gene: -; j_gene: TRBJ2-7; v_gene: TRBV29-1; len: 15; CDR3nt: TGCAGCGTCTTAAAGCTAGGGGTCACTGACTACGAGCAGTACTTC; CDR3aa: CSVLKLGVTDYEQYF
abundance: -; d_gene: TRBD1; j_gene: TRBJ2-2; v_gene: TRBV19; len: 15; CDR3nt: TGTGCCAGTAGTCAGGACAGGGTGAACACCGGGGAGCTGTTTTTT; CDR3aa: CASSQDRVNTGELFF
abundance: few; d_gene: TRBD2; j_gene: TRBJ2-1; v_gene: TRBV19; len: 13; CDR3nt: TGTGCCACTAGCGGGATCTCCTACAATGAGCAGTTCTTC; CDR3aa: CATSGISYNEQFF
abundance: -; d_gene: -; j_gene: TRBJ1-4; v_gene: TRBV28; len: 14; CDR3nt: TGTGCCAGCAGTTCGGCAGGAACTAATGAAAAACTGTTTTTT; CDR3aa: CASSSAGTNEKLFF
abundance: -; d_gene: -; j_gene: TRBJ1-1; v_gene: TRBV19; len: 13; CDR3nt: TGTGCCAGTAGTATCAAGGAGGGCACTGAAGCTTTCTTT; CDR3aa: CASSIKEGTEAFF
abundance: once; d_gene: -; j_gene: TRBJ1-5; v_gene: TRBV27; len: 14; CDR3nt: TGTGCCAGCAGTTTATGGCAGGGTAGCCAGCCCCAGCATTTT; CDR3aa: CASSLWQGSQPQHF
abundance: -; d_gene: -; j_gene: TRBJ1-4; v_gene: TRBV21-1; len: 19; CDR3nt: TGTGCCAGCAGCACACTAAGTGAGATACCGGGCCTGACTAGGGAAAAACTGTTTTTT; CDR3aa: CASSTLSEIPGLTREKLFF
abundance: -; d_gene: -; j_gene: TRBJ1-6; v_gene: TRBV5-8; len: 15; CDR3nt: TGTGCCAGCAGCTTGGCACGTAGAGATGGTTCACCCCTCCACTTT; CDR3aa: CASSLARRDGSPLHF
abundance: medium-sized; d_gene: -; j_gene: TRBJ2-7; v_gene: TRBV30; len: 15; CDR3nt: TGTGCCTGGAGTGTACGAGGCGGGGGCCCCTACGAGCAGTACTTC; CDR3aa: CAWSVRGGGPYEQYF
abundance: -; d_gene: -; j_gene: TRBJ2-7; v_gene: TRBV28; len: 14; CDR3nt: TGTGCCAGCTGCGGTGGCGGTAAAACCTACGAGCAGTACTTC; CDR3aa: CASCGGGKTYEQYF
abundance: -; d_gene: -; j_gene: TRBJ2-3; v_gene: TRBV6-5; len: 15; CDR3nt: TGTGCCAGCAGTTTCCTGGGGCTGAGCACAGATACGCAGTATTTT; CDR3aa: CASSFLGLSTDTQYF
abundance: -; d_gene: -; j_gene: TRBJ1-1; v_gene: TRBV29-1; len: 13; CDR3nt: TGCAGCGTTGTAGTGCTCAGGGGCACTGAAGCTTTCTTT; CDR3aa: CSVVVLRGTEAFF
abundance: -; d_gene: TRBD1; j_gene: TRBJ1-6; v_gene: TRBV2; len: 15; CDR3nt: TGTGCCAGCAGTGAGAGGGGGCGGGATAATTCACCCCTCCACTTT; CDR3aa: CASSERGRDNSPLHF
abundance: few; d_gene: -; j_gene: TRBJ2-1; v_gene: TRBV5-1; len: 10; CDR3nt: TGCGCCAGGAGGAACAATGAGCAGTTCTTC; CDR3aa: CARRNNEQFF
abundance: few; d_gene: -; j_gene: TRBJ2-1; v_gene: TRBV9; len: 15; CDR3nt: TGTGCCAGCAGCGGGGGCTCTCCCACCTACAATGAGCAGTTCTTC; CDR3aa: CASSGGSPTYNEQFF
abundance: -; d_gene: -; j_gene: TRBJ1-3; v_gene: TRBV6-1; len: 16; CDR3nt: TGTGCCAGCAGTGAAGCCCAACAGGGCTCTGGAAACACCATATATTTT; CDR3aa: CASSEAQQGSGNTIYF
abundance: -; d_gene: TRBD1; j_gene: TRBJ1-2; v_gene: TRBV27; len: 15; CDR3nt: TGTGCCAGCAGTTTCAGGGACAGGGGGCGTAATGGCTACACCTTC; CDR3aa: CASSFRDRGRNGYTF
abundance: -; d_gene: TRBD2; j_gene: TRBJ2-1; v_gene: TRBV2; len: 13; CDR3nt: TGTGCCAGCTCTAGCGGGAGGGCCGGTGAGCAGTTCTTC; CDR3aa: CASSSGRAGEQFF
abundance: once; d_gene: -; j_gene: TRBJ1-1; v_gene: TRBV6-5; len: 14; CDR3nt: TGTGCCAGCAGTGTGGACACCGTGAACACTGAAGCTTTCTTT; CDR3aa: CASSVDTVNTEAFF
abundance: -; d_gene: TRBD2; j_gene: TRBJ2-3; v_gene: TRBV10-3; len: 16; CDR3nt: TGTGCCATCAGTGGTGGACTAGCGGGGGGCCCAGATACGCAGTATTTT; CDR3aa: CAISGGLAGGPDTQYF
abundance: -; d_gene: TRBD1; j_gene: TRBJ2-2; v_gene: TRBV4-2; len: 14; CDR3nt: TGTGCCAGCAGCCAAAGGGGGCTCACCGGGGAGCTGTTTTTT; CDR3aa: CASSQRGLTGELFF
abundance: few; d_gene: TRBD1; j_gene: TRBJ2-7; v_gene: TRBV7-3; len: 15; CDR3nt: TGTGCCAGCAGCCAGGTGGACAGGGGTTTCTACGAGCAGTACTTC; CDR3aa: CASSQVDRGFYEQYF
abundance: -; d_gene: TRBD1; j_gene: TRBJ2-1; v_gene: TRBV5-1; len: 16; CDR3nt: TGCGCCAGCAGCTTATCTGGGACAGCCACTTACAATGAGCAGTTCTTC; CDR3aa: CASSLSGTATYNEQFF
abundance: -; d_gene: -; j_gene: TRBJ1-2; v_gene: TRBV7-2; len: 13; CDR3nt: TGTGCCAGCAGCCTTGGACAGTTCTATGGCTACACCTTC; CDR3aa: CASSLGQFYGYTF
abundance: -; d_gene: TRBD1; j_gene: TRBJ1-3; v_gene: TRBV5-1; len: 15; CDR3nt: TGCGCCAGCAGCCCCGGGACAGCCACTGGAAACACCATATATTTT; CDR3aa: CASSPGTATGNTIYF
abundance: -; d_gene: -; j_gene: TRBJ1-1; v_gene: TRBV5-1; len: 14; CDR3nt: TGCGCCAGCAGCCAGAGCGGAGACGGCACTGAAGGTTTCTTT; CDR3aa: CASSQSGDGTEGFF
abundance: few; d_gene: -; j_gene: TRBJ2-5; v_gene: TRBV18; len: 13; CDR3nt: TGTGCCAGCTGCCAGGGTGAACAAGAGACCCAGTACTTC; CDR3aa: CASCQGEQETQYF
abundance: -; d_gene: TRBD1; j_gene: TRBJ1-5; v_gene: TRBV7-8; len: 15; CDR3nt: TGTGCCAGCAGCTTTTCCGGGACAGGCAATCAGCCCCAGCATTTT; CDR3aa: CASSFSGTGNQPQHF
abundance: -; d_gene: TRBD2; j_gene: TRBJ2-3; v_gene: TRBV5-4; len: 20; CDR3nt: TGTGCCAGCAGCACCGGGACTAGCGGGGGGTCCTACCCGTACACAGATACGCAGTATTTT; CDR3aa: CASSTGTSGGSYPYTDTQYF
abundance: -; d_gene: -; j_gene: TRBJ1-1; v_gene: TRBV29-1; len: 13; CDR3nt: TGCATCTGCCGGGCGGGTCCGAACACTGAAGCTTTCTTT; CDR3aa: CICRAGPNTEAFF
abundance: -; d_gene: -; j_gene: TRBJ1-5; v_gene: TRBV7-2; len: 15; CDR3nt: TGTGCCAGCAGCTCCGAGGCGGGGGGCCATCAGCCCCAGCATTTT; CDR3aa: CASSSEAGGHQPQHF
abundance: -; d_gene: -; j_gene: TRBJ2-7; v_gene: TRBV2; len: 15; CDR3nt: TGTGCCAGCAGTGAAGCAAGGGGGAGAGGGCACGAGCAGTACTTC; CDR3aa: CASSEARGRGHEQYF
abundance: -; d_gene: TRBD1; j_gene: TRBJ1-5; v_gene: TRBV29-1; len: 13; CDR3nt: TGCAGCGTCGCAGGGGGTAGCAATCAGCCCCAGCATTTT; CDR3aa: CSVAGGSNQPQHF
abundance: few; d_gene: -; j_gene: TRBJ2-3; v_gene: TRBV5-1; len: 14; CDR3nt: TGCGCCAGCAGCGGAGGCTATCCCACAGATACGCAGTATTTT; CDR3aa: CASSGGYPTDTQYF
abundance: -; d_gene: TRBD1; j_gene: TRBJ2-5; v_gene: TRBV27; len: 13; CDR3nt: TGTGCCAGCAGTGCAACAGGGGGGGAGACCCAGTACTTC; CDR3aa: CASSATGGETQYF
abundance: medium-sized; d_gene: TRBD2; j_gene: TRBJ2-3; v_gene: TRBV30; len: 15; CDR3nt: TGTGCCTGGAGTGTACTGGCTAGCGGGAAAGATACGCAGTATTTT; CDR3aa: CAWSVLASGKDTQYF
abundance: -; d_gene: -; j_gene: TRBJ1-2; v_gene: TRBV5-4; len: 13; CDR3nt: TGTGCCAGCAGCACGACAGGAAACTATGGCTACACCTTC; CDR3aa: CASSTTGNYGYTF
abundance: -; d_gene: -; j_gene: TRBJ1-2; v_gene: TRBV6-5; len: 11; CDR3nt: TGTGCCAGCAGTTACCTGGGCGGCTACACCTTC; CDR3aa: CASSYLGGYTF
abundance: few; d_gene: -; j_gene: TRBJ1-1; v_gene: TRBV28; len: 15; CDR3nt: TGTGCCACCAGGATGCGCCTTTTGGGGCGGACTGAAGCTTTCTTT; CDR3aa: CATRMRLLGRTEAFF
abundance: few; d_gene: -; j_gene: TRBJ2-2; v_gene: TRBV18; len: 16; CDR3nt: TGTGCCAGCTCCCCCCCCGGGGGACCGAACACCGGGGAGCTGTTTTTT; CDR3aa: CASSPPGGPNTGELFF
abundance: -; d_gene: TRBD2; j_gene: TRBJ2-1; v_gene: TRBV2; len: 14; CDR3nt: TGTGCCAGCAGCCCAAGGACTAGCATGAATGAGCAGTTCTTC; CDR3aa: CASSPRTSMNEQFF
abundance: few; d_gene: -; j_gene: TRBJ2-4; v_gene: TRBV19; len: 15; CDR3nt: TGTGCCAGTAGTAGACCGGGGGAGGAGAGAAACATTCAGTACTTC; CDR3aa: CASSRPGEERNIQYF
abundance: -; d_gene: TRBD1; j_gene: TRBJ1-2; v_gene: TRBV28; len: 15; CDR3nt: TGTGCCAGCACCCACCGGGACAGAGCTAACTATGGCTACACCTTC; CDR3aa: CASTHRDRANYGYTF
abundance: -; d_gene: TRBD1; j_gene: TRBJ1-1; v_gene: TRBV7-2; len: 17; CDR3nt: TGTGCCAGCAGCTCTCCGGACAGGGGGATGTGGGACACTGAAGCTTTCTTT; CDR3aa: CASSSPDRGMWDTEAFF
abundance: -; d_gene: TRBD1; j_gene: TRBJ1-1; v_gene: TRBV30; len: 17; CDR3nt: TGTGCCTGGAGTGTTCCAAGGCCTGGACAGGGCGGCACTGAAGCTTTCTTT; CDR3aa: CAWSVPRPGQGGTEAFF
abundance: medium-sized; d_gene: -; j_gene: TRBJ2-6; v_gene: TRBV2; len: 15; CDR3nt: TGTGCCAGCACCGACAGTCGCTCTGGGGCCAACGTCCTGACTTTC; CDR3aa: CASTDSRSGANVLTF
abundance: -; d_gene: -; j_gene: TRBJ1-1; v_gene: TRBV7-8; len: 12; CDR3nt: TGTGCCAGCAGTCCCCACCGGTCAGAAGCTTTCTTT; CDR3aa: CASSPHRSEAFF
abundance: -; d_gene: -; j_gene: TRBJ1-5; v_gene: TRBV25-1; len: 15; CDR3nt: TGTGCCAGCAGTGAAGCGGGGGGCCGCAATCAGCCCCAGCATTTT; CDR3aa: CASSEAGGRNQPQHF
abundance: -; d_gene: TRBD2; j_gene: TRBJ2-2; v_gene: TRBV9; len: 16; CDR3nt: TGTGCCAGCAGCGCACGCGGGACTACGAACACCGGGGAGCTGTTTTTT; CDR3aa: CASSARGTTNTGELFF
abundance: -; d_gene: -; j_gene: TRBJ2-1; v_gene: TRBV6-1; len: 14; CDR3nt: TGTGCCAGCAGTGGGCTGACACAGAGCAATGAGCAGTTCTTC; CDR3aa: CASSGLTQSNEQFF
abundance: -; d_gene: TRBD1; j_gene: TRBJ1-6; v_gene: TRBV5-8; len: 16; CDR3nt: TGTGCCAGCAGCTTGGAGACAGGGTTCTATAATTCACCCCTCCACTTT; CDR3aa: CASSLETGFYNSPLHF